The clone carrying this T cell receptor beta chain was seen only a few times. Antigen specificity is unknown. Method: immunoSEQ multiplex PCR; TCRdb's copy keeps in-frame clones and lacks some. The table records fewer than 55,000 clones without singletons, the ten largest covering more than 2%. The related graft donor's blood sample was taken on the day of bone marrow donation. This entry is derived from a study of T cells after posttransplantation cyclophosphamide. Regarding the study as a whole: Skin or GI-infiltrating T cells shared few TRB sequences with blood. Recipient CMV seropositivity and CMV reactivation strongly tracked TRB clonality. Donor CD8+ memory clones often dominated recipient blood repertoires at later times.

The CDR3 covers 16 residues. Germline loops: CDR1 SGDLS, CDR2 YYNGEE. V gave up 1 base and J gave up 0 bases, with 11 bases separating them. The TCR originated in a middle-aged man in good health, CMV-negative, and a related stem cell transplant donor. Source material: PBMCs. This chain uses TRBV9 with TRBJ2-1; D is unclear. The CDR3 bases are TGTGCCAGCAGCGTATCGGCAGGTAGCTCCTACAATGAGCAGTTCTTC. Translating it yields CASSVSAGSSYNEQFF.